Following are 26 T cell receptor beta chains from one sample sequenced in a study of blood T cell repertoires in COVID-19. TCRdb's table, derived via immunoSEQ multiplex PCR, lists solely in-frame clones and lacks some. The sample comprises around 190,000 clones, about 80% of which are singletons, and around 7.8% rests with the top ten. Sequenced: peripheral blood. The receptors come from a woman aged 55-75 years with COVID-19, enrolled during active disease.

The chain is built from TRBV2 and TRBJ2-7, with D perhaps matching TRBD1 (6 bases). V lost 10 bases, J lost 9 bases, and 22 bases lay in between. There are 13 residues in the CDR3. Germline CDR1 reads SNHLY; CDR2 reads FYNNEI. This CDR3 reads CATREDRRVVQYF. In DNA form, the CDR3 reads TGTGCCACCCGAGAAGACAGGCGTGTCGTGCAGTACTTC.

This clone was picked up a small number of times. The chain is built from TRBV7-9 and TRBJ1-5; the D gene is possibly TRBD1 (5 bases). The CDR3 length is 14 residues. Germline assignment: CDR1 SEHNR and CDR2 FQNEAQ (reference sequence). V was pared by 5 bases and J by 3 bases, with 11 bases between. The CDR3 sequence: CASSTTANNQPQHF. The CDR3 DNA follows: TGTGCCAGCAGCACGACAGCTAACAATCAGCCCCAGCATTTT.

The J gene is TRBJ1-4, the V gene TRBV27, with D perhaps matching TRBD1 (5 bases). Germline CDR1 reads MNHEY; CDR2 reads SMNVEV (reference sequence). CDR3 length equals 15 residues. Between the trimmed V and J ends, which lost 8 bases and 4 bases, there was a span of 17 bases. CDR3 amino acids: CASGQRGIGNEKLFF. CDR3 sequence (DNA): TGTGCCAGCGGACAACGGGGGATAGGTAATGAAAAACTGTTTTTT.

The chain employs TRBV7-2 and TRBJ2-7, with a possible D match to TRBD1 (6 bases). This CDR3 is 15 amino acids long. Looked up from germline, CDR1 is SGHTA and CDR2 is FQGNSA. The ends were cut back, 6 bases at V and 2 bases at J, with 17 bases in the middle. The CDR3 region is CASSQEWSGAYEQYF. DNA for the CDR3: TGTGCCAGCAGTCAAGAGTGGTCAGGGGCCTACGAGCAGTACTTC.

The gene calls are TRBV29-1 and TRBJ2-3; TRBD1 might be the D (5 bases). V lost 4 bases to trimming and J lost 0 bases, with 11 bases between them. CDR1 is SQVTM, CDR2 ANQGSEA, per germline. The CDR3 runs to 14 residues. This chain's CDR3 is CSVGWGGSTDTQYF. The DNA for the CDR3 is TGCAGCGTTGGTTGGGGCGGTAGCACAGATACGCAGTATTTT.

This rearrangement joins TRBV5-6 to TRBJ2-7; 9 positions agree with TRBD1. V was pared by 0 bases and J by 7 bases, with 8 bases of the junction left unmatched. Looked up from germline, CDR1 is SGHDT and CDR2 is YYEEEE. This CDR3 comprises 15 residues. CDR3 loop: CASSLGTGGLGEQYV. The CDR3 region has the DNA TGTGCCAGCAGCTTGGGAACAGGGGGCTTGGGGGAGCAGTACGTC.

The V gene is TRBV10-3, the J gene TRBJ2-2; a possible D gene is TRBD1 (6 bases). CDR3 length: 15 amino acids. Looked up from germline, CDR1 is ENHRY and CDR2 is SYGVKD. V dropped 10 bases and J dropped 5 bases, with 20 bases sitting between them. The CDR3 loop reads CATTQGGLGTGELFF. Here the CDR3 DNA reads TGTGCCACTACACAGGGTGGACTGGGAACCGGGGAGCTGTTTTTT.

As regards this clone: A much larger clone lies a single base off, so this may be a read error. The chain couples TRBV6-2 or TRBV6-3 to TRBJ1-1; D is unclear. CDR3 size: 14 residues. Germline V lookup: CDR1 MNHEY, CDR2 SVGEGT. Trimming took off 6 bases at V and 2 bases at J, with 13 bases between the two ends. CDR3 residues: CASSSLGRNTEAFF. Written as DNA, the CDR3 is TGTGCCAGCAGCTCCTTAGGGAGAAACACTGAAGCTTTCTTT.

The chain has TRBV6-5 and TRBJ1-4; D is possibly TRBD1 (6 bases). Between the trimmed V and J ends, which lost 2 bases and 0 bases, there was a span of 7 bases. The CDR3 totals 15 residues. Germline V gene sequence: CDR1 MNHEY, CDR2 SVGAGI. CDR3 sequence (DNA): TGTGCCAGCAGTTACGCAGGGGCAACTAATGAAAAACTGTTTTTT. It is translated as CASSYAGATNEKLFF.

This chain links TRBV25-1 with TRBJ1-1, with D possibly being TRBD1 (5 bases). CDR3 length equals 12 residues. V lost 6 bases and J lost 11, with 16 bases in between. Germline CDR1 and CDR2: MGHDK and SYGVNS. CDR3 region: CASSKGQELAFF. The CDR3 bases are TGTGCCAGCAGCAAAGGACAAGAGTTGGCTTTCTTT. Drawing the rest from reference TRBV25-1 and TRBJ1-1, the complete variable domain is EADIYQTPRYLVIGTGKKITLECSQTMGHDKMYWYQQDPGMELHLIHYSYGVNSTEKGDLSSESTVSRIRTEHFPLTLESARPSHTSQYLCASSKGQELAFFGQGTRLTVV.

The rearrangement uses TRBV19 and TRBJ1-1, with D hard to call. This CDR3 has 13 residues. The germline V and J ends were trimmed by 7 bases and 3 bases, with 12 bases remaining between them. Germline CDR1 LNHDA, CDR2 SQIVND (reference sequence). The CDR3 is CASKHKGDTEAFF. Written as DNA, the CDR3 is TGTGCCAGTAAACATAAAGGAGACACTGAAGCTTTCTTT.

This clone was counted a few times. This chain uses TRBV4-1 with TRBJ1-5; 8 bases match TRBD1. Germline assignment: CDR1 MGHRA and CDR2 YSYEKL. This CDR3 region has 14 residues. V lost 8 bases to trimming and J lost 5 bases; unmatched junction nucleotides: 8. The CDR3 sequence: CASSSGGRDQPQHF. In nucleotides, the CDR3 is TGCGCCAGCTCCTCAGGGGGCCGGGATCAGCCCCAGCATTTT.

A few counts support this clone. This sequence joins TRBV6-5 and TRBJ2-2, with D perhaps matching TRBD2 (6 bases). V gave up 9 bases and J gave up 5 bases, with 10 bases separating them. Germline assignment: CDR1 MNHEY and CDR2 SVGAGI. This CDR3 spans 12 amino acids. The CDR3 protein is CASRGLTGELFF. Written as DNA, the CDR3 is TGTGCCAGTCGGGGACTTACCGGGGAGCTGTTTTTT.

The chain combines TRBV6-5 with TRBJ2-1, with unresolved D. The CDR3 is made up of 15 amino acids. The ends were cut back, 0 bases at V and 0 bases at J, with 6 bases in the middle. CDR1 is MNHEY, CDR2 SVGAGI, per germline. The chain's CDR3 is CASSYSWSSYNEQFF. The DNA for the CDR3 is TGTGCCAGCAGTTACTCGTGGAGCTCCTACAATGAGCAGTTCTTC.

J is TRBJ1-5 and V is TRBV6-5, with TRBD1 as a possible D gene (5 bases). Trimming took 4 bases from V and 3 from J, leaving 10 bases between them. Germline V CDR1 and CDR2: MNHEY, SVGAGI. This CDR3 has 14 amino acids. The CDR3 nucleotides read TGTGCCAGCAGTTCGAGACAGAACAATCAGCCCCAGCATTTT. This sequence encodes CASSSRQNNQPQHF.

This rearrangement joins TRBV20-1 to TRBJ1-2; possibly TRBD1 for D (5 bases). The CDR3 consists of 14 residues. V was trimmed by 3 bases and J by 1 base, leaving 12 bases between them. Germline V CDR1 and CDR2: DFQATT, SNEGSKA (reference sequence). As DNA, the CDR3 is TGCAGTGCTAGTGCTGCAGGGAATAACTATGGCTACACCTTC. Translation gives CSASAAGNNYGYTF.

The V gene is TRBV7-9, the J gene TRBJ1-4; D unresolved. This CDR3 has 13 residues. Germline V gene lookup returns CDR1 SEHNR and CDR2 FQNEAQ (reference sequence). Trimming left V 7 bases short and J 5 bases short, with 11 bases between. CDR3 coding DNA: TGTGCCAGCACCCGTGGAGAGAATGAAAAACTGTTTTTT. Encoded protein: CASTRGENEKLFF.

V usage is TRBV30 and J usage is TRBJ2-2; TRBD2 aligns across 8 bases. The ends lost 3 bases at V and 0 bases at J; junction bases unmatched: 0. The CDR3 runs to 14 residues. Germline V gene lookup returns CDR1 GTSNPN and CDR2 SVGIG (reference sequence). The CDR3 loop reads CAWRAGANTGELFF. CDR3 nucleotide sequence: TGTGCCTGGAGAGCGGGGGCGAACACCGGGGAGCTGTTTTTT.

The gene calls are TRBV7-3 and TRBJ1-1; TRBD1 matches 8 bases. The V gene's germline CDR1 is SGHTA and CDR2 FQGTGA. This CDR3 has 16 amino acids. Trimming removed 1 base from V and 1 base from J; junction bases left unmatched: 5. The CDR3 protein is CASSLRSDRGNTEAFF. The CDR3 bases are TGTGCCAGCAGCTTAAGGTCCGACAGGGGGAACACTGAAGCTTTCTTT.

CDR3 bases: TGTGCCAGCAGCCAAGGACTAGTGCTGCGAGATACGCAGTATTTT. Its translation: CASSQGLVLRDTQYF. The gene calls are TRBV14 and TRBJ2-3; D is possibly TRBD2 (6 bases). The CDR3 has 15 amino acids. Germline CDR1 SGHDN, CDR2 FVKESK. V was cut by 1 base and J by 5 bases, with 13 bases left in between.

The chain has TRBV30 and TRBJ2-7, with TRBD1 identical over 12 bases. The germline CDR1 and CDR2 sequences are GTSNPN and SVGIG (reference sequence). This CDR3 has 19 residues. The V and J ends lost 3 bases and 0 bases, in that order; junction bases with no gene match: 15. The CDR3 DNA follows: TGTGCCTGGAGGACCCTAGGGGGGACAGGGGGCGATAGCTCCTACGAGCAGTACTTC. Its protein product is CAWRTLGGTGGDSSYEQYF.

This clone was counted between two and nine times. The chain recombines TRBV6-2 or TRBV6-3 with TRBJ1-2; unclear D gene. The CDR3 totals 13 residues. Germline V lookup: CDR1 MNHEY, CDR2 SVGEGT. V lost 6 bases to trimming and J lost 8 bases, with 16 bases between them. CDR3: CASSPDLNRGYTF. CDR3 coding DNA: TGTGCCAGCAGCCCGGACTTAAACCGAGGCTACACCTTC.

The CDR3 loop is CAWNLQRANEKLFF. DNA for the CDR3: TGTGCCTGGAACCTACAGCGGGCTAATGAAAAACTGTTTTTT. The chain uses TRBV30 and TRBJ1-4; no definite D call. The germline gives CDR1 GTSNPN, CDR2 SVGIG (reference sequence). The CDR3 totals 14 residues. V dropped 4 bases and J dropped 3 bases, with 12 bases sitting between them.

The chain recombines TRBV7-3 with TRBJ1-1; D ambiguous. In germline, CDR1 is SGHTA, CDR2 FQGTGA. CDR3 length: 16 amino acids. V gave up 5 bases and J gave up 1 base, with 17 bases separating them. The CDR3 sequence: CASSPRGRSSNTEAFF. The CDR3 region has the DNA TGTGCCAGCAGCCCCAGAGGGAGGAGCTCGAACACTGAAGCTTTCTTT. Filled out from reference TRBV7-3 and TRBJ1-1, the complete variable domain reads GAGVSQTPSNKVTEKGKYVELRCDPISGHTALYWYRQSLGQGPEFLIYFQGTGAADDSGLPNDRFFAVRPEGSVSTLKIQRTERGDSAVYLCASSPRGRSSNTEAFFGQGTRLTVV.

This sequence joins TRBV13 and TRBJ1-1, with 8 bases lining up with TRBD1. CDR1 is PRHDT, CDR2 FYEKMQ, per germline (reference sequence). Germline trimming cut 1 base from V and 1 base from J; bases unmatched to any gene: 8. The CDR3 totals 17 residues. CDR3 bases: TGTGCCAGCAGCTTAGTGCAGGGGGCGAGCTGGAACACTGAAGCTTTCTTT. Translation gives CASSLVQGASWNTEAFF.

The chain combines TRBV28 with TRBJ1-1; D may be TRBD1 (5 bases). Germline loops: CDR1 MDHEN, CDR2 SYDVKM. V was trimmed by 5 bases and J by 3 bases, leaving 16 bases between them. The CDR3 consists of 15 residues. The CDR3 here is CASSPRDGGYTEAFF. In DNA, the CDR3 is TGTGCCAGCAGTCCTAGGGACGGGGGGTACACTGAAGCTTTCTTT.